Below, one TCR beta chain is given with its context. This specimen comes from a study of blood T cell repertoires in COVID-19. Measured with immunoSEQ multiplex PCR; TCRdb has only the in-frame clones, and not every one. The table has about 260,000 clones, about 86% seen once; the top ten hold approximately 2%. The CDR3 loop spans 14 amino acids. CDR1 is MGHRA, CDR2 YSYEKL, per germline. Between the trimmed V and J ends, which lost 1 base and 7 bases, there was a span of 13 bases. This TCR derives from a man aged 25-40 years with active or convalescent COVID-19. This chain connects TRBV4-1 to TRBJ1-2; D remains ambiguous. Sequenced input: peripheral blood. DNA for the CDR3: TGCGCCAGCAGCCAAGGAACGGGTTTACGTGGCTACACCTTC. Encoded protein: CASSQGTGLRGYTF.